The rows below give T cell receptor beta chains drawn from one sample of a study of T cells after posttransplantation cyclophosphamide. The protocol was immunoSEQ multiplex PCR, while the TCRdb copy is restricted to in-frame clones and leaves out a portion. Recorded here are about 25,000 clones, with no singletons, and the ten leading clones hold approximately 4%. Sequenced sample: PBMCs. The receptor set was obtained from a woman aged 45 to 65 in good health, CMV-negative, and a related stem cell transplant donor. CDR3s include the opening cysteine and the closing phenylalanine or tryptophan. A D gene is named only where the DNA matches it firmly. The size field reads once, few or many counts, or a class when the clone is expanded.

>TRBJ2-2|many|TRBV9|TRBD1
TGTGCCAGCAGCGGACAGGGGGCGGTCGGGGAGCTGTTTTTT
CASSGQGAVGELFF
>TRBJ1-4|many|TRBV6-1|TRBD1
TGTGCCCGACCGACAGGGGGTTGTGAAAAACTGTTTTTT
CARPTGGCEKLFF
>TRBJ2-5|many|TRBV28|TRBD1
TGTGCCAGCAGTTCCCACAGGGGGCGCGGATCGGAGACCCAGTACTTC
CASSSHRGRGSETQYF
>TRBJ1-3|many|TRBV25-1|.
TGTGCCAGCAGTGATCACTCTGGAAACACCATATATTTT
CASSDHSGNTIYF
>TRBJ2-1|many|TRBV19|TRBD1
TGTGCCAGTAGTAGTGACAGGGGGAACTACAATGAGCAGTTCTTC
CASSSDRGNYNEQFF
>TRBJ1-3|many|TRBV19|.
TGTGCCAGTAGTACAGCGGGACGGCAGAGCTCTGGAAACACCATATATTTT
CASSTAGRQSSGNTIYF
>TRBJ2-7|few|TRBV27|TRBD1
TGTGCCAGCAGTTTCCGGGACAGGAAATACGAGCAGTACTTC
CASSFRDRKYEQYF
>TRBJ2-1|many|TRBV7-9|TRBD1
TGTGCCAGCAGCAAGGGGGCGAGCTACAATGAGCAGTTCTTC
CASSKGASYNEQFF
>TRBJ1-1|many|TRBV4-3|.
TGCGCCAGCAGCCAACCCGCGGGGAAAGCTTTCTTT
CASSQPAGKAFF
>TRBJ2-7|many|TRBV6-6|.
TGTGCCAGCAGTTACTCTAAGTACAGGGTCTACGAGCAGTACTTC
CASSYSKYRVYEQYF
>TRBJ1-3|many|TRBV18|.
TGTGCCAGCTCACCATCGCAGACTGGAAACACCATATATTTT
CASSPSQTGNTIYF
>TRBJ2-3|many|TRBV5-1|.
TGCGCCAGCAGCTTGTGGACAGGGAGGGGCACAGATACGCAGTATTTT
CASSLWTGRGTDTQYF